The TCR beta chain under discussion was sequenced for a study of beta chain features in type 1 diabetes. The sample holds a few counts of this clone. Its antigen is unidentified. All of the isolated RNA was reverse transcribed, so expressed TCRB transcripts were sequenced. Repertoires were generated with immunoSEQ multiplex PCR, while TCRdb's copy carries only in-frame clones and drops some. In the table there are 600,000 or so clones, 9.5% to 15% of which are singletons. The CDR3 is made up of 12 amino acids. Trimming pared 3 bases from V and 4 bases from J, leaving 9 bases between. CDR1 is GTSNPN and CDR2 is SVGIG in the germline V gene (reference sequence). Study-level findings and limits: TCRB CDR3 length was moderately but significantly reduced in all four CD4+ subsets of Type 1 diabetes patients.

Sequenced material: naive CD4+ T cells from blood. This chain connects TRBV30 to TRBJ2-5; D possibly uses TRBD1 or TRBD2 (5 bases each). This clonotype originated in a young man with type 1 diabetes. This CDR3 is CAWSGDGETQYF. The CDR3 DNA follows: TGTGCCTGGAGCGGGGACGGAGAGACCCAGTACTTC.